Each of the 21 T cell receptor beta chains below was sequenced from the same sample in a study of cytomegalovirus exposure and HLA in healthy donors. With 60 Vbeta and 13 Jbeta primers, the PCR was carried out. Measured with immunoSEQ multiplex PCR; TCRdb has only the in-frame clones, and not every one. The data show 60,000 or so clones, with about three quarters seen just once and around 2.5% held by the top ten. Material for sequencing was PBMCs. Source of these receptors: a female donor in good health and CMV-seronegative.

The V and J genes are TRBV18 and TRBJ2-7; 7 bases are a match to TRBD2. Germline loops: CDR1 KGHSH, CDR2 LQKENI. The CDR3 loop spans 13 amino acids. With V trimmed by 3 bases and J by 3 bases, 2 bases remained unmatched. The CDR3 reads CASSPTGGYEQYF. In DNA form, the CDR3 reads TGTGCCAGCTCACCCACGGGGGGCTACGAGCAGTACTTC.

This clone appeared once. The rearrangement links TRBV5-1 to TRBJ2-3; TRBD2 matches at 10 bases. Germline loops: CDR1 SGHRS, CDR2 YFSETQ. The CDR3 sequence is 16 residues long. V shed 0 bases and J 9 bases; nucleotides not matched to a gene: 10. CDR3 DNA sequence: TGCGCCAGCAGCTTGGAGATAGCGGGGGGCCCTGAGACGCAGTATTTT. Translation gives CASSLEIAGGPETQYF.

This clone was seen a few times. This chain connects TRBV7-2 to TRBJ1-2; TRBD1 might be the D (5 bases). V was trimmed by 1 base and J by 5 bases, leaving 17 bases between them. This CDR3 is 16 amino acids long. Germline CDR1 is SGHTA and CDR2 is FQGNSA. The DNA for the CDR3 is TGTGCCAGCAGCTTAGACATAGGGGCGTTCAGTTATGGCTACACCTTC. This codes for CASSLDIGAFSYGYTF.

V usage is TRBV29-1 and J usage is TRBJ1-1; tentatively, D is TRBD1 (6 bases). Germline CDR1 SQVTM, CDR2 ANQGSEA. The CDR3 sequence is 13 residues long. Trimming removed 4 bases at V and 5 bases at J, with 14 bases between. CDR3 in DNA: TGCAGCGTTGCGGGGGGGAGGGGGACTGAAGCTTTCTTT. Its translation is CSVAGGRGTEAFF.

The CDR3 DNA is TGTGCCGCAAGACAGGGTAGCTACAATGAGCAGTTCTTC. This gives the protein CAARQGSYNEQFF. V and J are TRBV10-3 and TRBJ2-1; 7 nucleotides match TRBD1. The CDR3 totals 13 residues. Germline-derived CDR1 and CDR2 are ENHRY and SYGVKD. The J segment lost 3 bases and the V segment lost 11 bases, leaving 7 bases of the junction unmatched.

The chain employs TRBV7-9 and TRBJ2-7; a weak D match, TRBD2 (6 bases). The CDR3 consists of 18 residues. Germline-derived CDR1 and CDR2 are SEHNR and FQNEAQ (reference sequence). Trimming removed 1 base at V and 7 bases at J, with 26 bases between. CDR3 nucleotides: TGTGCCAGCAGCTTAGGGTCGGGGTTTCAGGTTACGGCGGGGGAGCAGTACTTC. Its translation: CASSLGSGFQVTAGEQYF.

This clone was found once. This chain links TRBV9 with TRBJ2-3; 10 bases are shared with TRBD2. This CDR3 comprises 16 residues. Germline CDR1 reads SGDLS; CDR2 reads YYNGEE. The trim removed 2 bases at V and 5 bases at J, leaving 8 bases unmatched. The CDR3 DNA is TGTGCCAGCAGCGTCTCAAGCGGGGGGGCCGGAGATACGCAGTATTTT. The encoded protein is CASSVSSGGAGDTQYF.

This sequence joins TRBV19 and TRBJ1-5; D is undetermined. V was trimmed by 5 bases and J by 3 bases, leaving 5 bases between them. There are 12 residues in the CDR3. The germline CDR1 and CDR2 sequences are LNHDA and SQIVND (reference sequence). CDR3 loop: CASSDYNQPQHF. The CDR3 DNA reads TGTGCCAGTAGTGACTACAATCAGCCCCAGCATTTT.

V is TRBV7-8 and J is TRBJ2-1; 10 bases align to TRBD2. CDR1 is SGHVS and CDR2 is FQNEAQ in the germline V gene. V shed 1 base, J shed 0 bases, and the junction held 3 bases outside the gene matches. The CDR3 contains 17 residues. CDR3 DNA: TGTGCCAGCAGCTTAGTGCCTAGCGGGAGCTCCTACAATGAGCAGTTCTTC. The encoded protein is CASSLVPSGSSYNEQFF.

The table lists this clone with a few counts. V is TRBV2 and J is TRBJ1-1; D gene uncertain. The germline V gene has CDR1 SNHLY and CDR2 FYNNEI. With 6 bases removed from V and 1 base from J, the gap between germline ends came to 12 bases. The CDR3 runs 14 residues. The CDR3 coding sequence is TGTGCCAGCAGCGACTCGGGTGAGAACACTGAAGCTTTCTTT. Protein product: CASSDSGENTEAFF.

This clone showed up just once. This rearrangement joins TRBV5-1 to TRBJ2-5; 7 nucleotides align to TRBD2. The CDR3 contains 15 residues. With 0 bases clipped from V and 5 bases from J, the junction kept 7 bases outside the gene matches. CDR1 and CDR2 (germline): SGHRS, YFSETQ. The CDR3 loop reads CASSLALVGGETQYF. The CDR3 DNA reads as TGCGCCAGCAGCTTGGCCCTAGTGGGGGGGGAGACCCAGTACTTC.

The chain is built from TRBV6-5 and TRBJ1-2, with D maybe TRBD1 (6 bases). Trimming stripped 0 bases from V and 4 bases from J, with 6 bases between. The CDR3 sequence is 13 residues long. The germline CDR1 and CDR2 sequences are MNHEY and SVGAGI. CDR3 DNA: TGTGCCAGCAGTTACTCGACAGGCTATGGCTACACCTTC. Its protein product is CASSYSTGYGYTF.

The chain employs TRBV5-5 and TRBJ2-1, with 10 bases that match TRBD1. The V segment lost 4 bases and the J segment 8 bases; nucleotides outside the gene matches: 3. This CDR3 is 13 amino acids long. Germline loops: CDR1 SGHKS, CDR2 YYEKEE (reference sequence). The CDR3 is CASSIDRGHEQFF. The CDR3 DNA is TGTGCCAGCAGCATAGACAGGGGGCATGAGCAGTTCTTC. The full variable domain, its missing parts supplied by reference TRBV5-5 and TRBJ2-1, is DAGVTQSPTHLIKTRGQQVTLRCSPISGHKSVSWYQQVLGQGPQFIFQYYEKEERGRGNFPDRFSARQFPNYSSELNVNALLLGDSALYLCASSIDRGHEQFFGPGTRLTVL.

This chain links TRBV21-1 with TRBJ2-1; the D call TRBD1 from the table was never checked on the DNA. TRBV21-1 is designated a pseudogene. The CDR3 has 16 residues. The CDR3 nucleotides are TGTGCCAGCAGCAGAAACAGGCCTGCTTCCTACAATGAGCAGTTCTTC. Translation gives CASSRNRPASYNEQFF.

This chain joins TRBV27 and TRBJ1-5, with D tentatively TRBD1 (5 bases). Trimming left V 5 bases short and J 4 bases short, with 15 bases between. This CDR3 region has 15 residues. CDR1 is MNHEY, CDR2 SMNVEV, per germline (reference sequence). The CDR3 DNA reads as TGTGCCAGCAGTCCCGACCCTACAGGTAATCAGCCCCAGCATTTT. Translation gives CASSPDPTGNQPQHF.

The V gene is TRBV9, the J gene TRBJ2-5, with 8 bases aligning to TRBD1. Germline V gene lookup returns CDR1 SGDLS and CDR2 YYNGEE. After removal of 0 bases from V and 11 bases from J, the junction contained 9 bases not matched to a gene. The CDR3 runs to 14 residues. The CDR3 DNA reads as TGTGCCAGCAGCGTAGAGGGACAGGCGTGGGAGCAGTACTTC. Its protein product is CASSVEGQAWEQYF.

This rearrangement joins TRBV2 to TRBJ2-7; 10 positions match TRBD1. The CDR3 totals 15 residues. Germline CDR1 is SNHLY and CDR2 is FYNNEI. The trim removed 8 bases at V and 4 bases at J, leaving 11 bases unmatched. CDR3 residues: CASRLWTGGSYEQYF. The CDR3 region has the DNA TGTGCCAGCCGCCTGTGGACAGGGGGTTCGTACGAGCAGTACTTC.

This chain joins TRBV7-2 and TRBJ1-2; 7 nucleotides line up with TRBD1. The CDR3 length is 13 residues. Germline loops: CDR1 SGHTA, CDR2 FQGNSA. Trimming at V came to 2 bases and at J to 5 bases, leaving 2 bases not matched to a gene. The CDR3 spells CASSLKGQYGYTF. The CDR3 DNA is TGTGCCAGCAGCTTAAAGGGACAGTATGGCTACACCTTC.

The CDR3 DNA follows: TGTGCCAGCAGCGTGGCCAGGACAGGCCTCTACGAGCAGTACTTC. Protein sequence: CASSVARTGLYEQYF. The chain has TRBV9 and TRBJ2-7, with 7 nucleotides matching TRBD1. The CDR3 has 15 amino acids. V was clipped by 2 bases and J by 3 bases; unmatched bases: 8. CDR1 and CDR2 from the germline V gene are SGDLS and YYNGEE.

The V gene is TRBV19, the J gene TRBJ2-1, with D possibly TRBD2 on 5 matching bases. The CDR3 consists of 14 residues. Trimming took off 11 bases at V and 0 bases at J, with 14 bases between the two ends. Germline CDR1 and CDR2: LNHDA and SQIVND (reference sequence). CDR3 in DNA: TGTGCCGCCACCCGTGGGAGCTCCTACAATGAGCAGTTCTTC. Translation: CAATRGSSYNEQFF.

The rearrangement joins TRBV5-8 to TRBJ2-3; 9 nucleotides line up with TRBD2. With V trimmed by 2 bases and J by 0 bases, 4 bases remained unmatched. The CDR3 sequence is 16 residues long. CDR1 and CDR2 (germline): SGHTS, YDEGEE. The CDR3 DNA reads as TGTGCCAGCAGCTTTTCTAGCGGGGCTAGCACAGATACGCAGTATTTT. It is translated as CASSFSSGASTDTQYF.